A single sample is the source of the 13 T cell receptor beta chains below, sequenced in a study of cytomegalovirus exposure and HLA in healthy donors. 13 Jbeta primers and 60 Vbeta primers were used for the PCR. The assay was immunoSEQ multiplex PCR, and TCRdb's table has in-frame clones only and misses some. The sample gives more than 150,000 clones, around four fifths of which show up once; about 2.1% is in the top ten. Sample: PBMCs. These receptors were taken from a woman aged 25 to 39 in good health and CMV-seronegative.

The V and J genes are TRBV19 and TRBJ1-1; tentative D call: TRBD1 (5 bases). Deletions cut 3 bases from V and 7 bases from J, with 15 bases between. CDR1 and CDR2 (germline): LNHDA, SQIVND (reference sequence). This CDR3 region has 14 residues. CDR3 sequence (DNA): TGTGCCAGTAGTATGTCGGGGGGGAAGGTTGAAGCTTTCTTT. Residues: CASSMSGGKVEAFF.

The chain joins TRBV9 to TRBJ2-3; 13 bases map to TRBD2. Trimming cost V 5 bases and J 1 base; bases outside gene matches: 10. This CDR3 is built from 18 residues. Germline V gene data show CDR1 as SGDLS and CDR2 as YYNGEE. The CDR3 spells CASSPGLAGPLGTDTQYF. For the CDR3, the DNA is TGTGCCAGCAGTCCGGGACTAGCGGGGCCCCTTGGCACAGATACGCAGTATTTT.

The rearrangement links TRBV11-2 to TRBJ1-4; TRBD1 might be the D (5 bases). The ends were cut back, 4 bases at V and 7 bases at J, with 28 bases in the middle. The CDR3 totals 19 residues. Germline CDR1 and CDR2: SGHAT and FQNNGV. CDR3 in DNA: TGTGCCAGCAGCTCCCGCGGGGGACGGGGGAGTACGATAGGTGAAAAACTGTTTTTT. Translation gives CASSSRGGRGSTIGEKLFF. The full variable domain, in which reference TRBV11-2 and TRBJ1-4 provide the parts outside the CDR3, is EAGVAQSPRYKIIEKRQSVAFWCNPISGHATLYWYQQILGQGPKLLIQFQNNGVVDDSQLPKDRFSAERLKGVDSTLKIQPAKLEDSAVYLCASSSRGGRGSTIGEKLFFGSGTQLSVL.

This rearrangement joins TRBV9 to TRBJ1-1, with 9 bases aligning to TRBD1. V lost 0 bases, J lost 8 bases, and 5 bases stayed unmatched. CDR3 length: 14 amino acids. The germline gives CDR1 SGDLS, CDR2 YYNGEE. CDR3 amino acids: CASSVGLQGAEAFF. DNA of the CDR3: TGTGCCAGCAGCGTAGGTCTACAGGGGGCAGAAGCTTTCTTT.

The chain joins TRBV11-2 to TRBJ2-5; 11 nucleotides agree with TRBD2. The CDR3 runs 16 residues. Losses at the gene ends were 5 bases for V and 6 bases for J; bases not matched to a gene: 11. Germline loops: CDR1 SGHAT, CDR2 FQNNGV. The CDR3 coding sequence is TGTGCCAGCAGCCTGAGTAGCGGGGGGGCCGTAAAGACCCAGTACTTC. Protein product: CASSLSSGGAVKTQYF.

V is TRBV4-1 and J is TRBJ2-3; 8 bases map to TRBD1. The CDR3 sequence is 16 residues long. V shed 4 bases, J shed 2 bases, and the junction held 8 bases outside the gene matches. CDR1 and CDR2 from the germline V gene are MGHRA and YSYEKL. The CDR3 here is CASSLLTGEVTDTQYF. The CDR3, as DNA: TGCGCCAGCAGCCTATTGACAGGGGAGGTCACAGATACGCAGTATTTT.

The rearrangement uses TRBV5-4 and TRBJ2-5, with TRBD2 matching over 15 bases. The CDR3 has 17 residues. V lost 2 bases and J lost 2; bases outside the gene matches: 4. The germline V gene encodes CDR1 SGHNT and CDR2 YYREEE (reference sequence). The CDR3 bases are TGTGCCAGCAGCTTCCGGACTAGCGGGGGGGCTCAAGAGACCCAGTACTTC. Protein: CASSFRTSGGAQETQYF.

V and J are TRBV14 and TRBJ1-3; no reliable D call. Per germline, CDR1 SGHDN and CDR2 FVKESK. The CDR3 is made up of 21 amino acids. V gave up 0 bases and J gave up 1 base, with 25 bases separating them. The CDR3 region has the DNA TGTGCCAGCAGCCAAGATATTCGGACGGATTCTAAATGGACTTCTGGAAACACCATATATTTT. Protein product: CASSQDIRTDSKWTSGNTIYF. Combining the CDR3 with reference TRBV14 and TRBJ1-3 gives the whole variable domain EAGVTQFPSHSVIEKGQTVTLRCDPISGHDNLYWYRRVMGKEIKFLLHFVKESKQDESGMPNNRFLAERTGGTYSTLKVQPAELEDSGVYFCASSQDIRTDSKWTSGNTIYFGEGSWLTVV.

The chain couples TRBV5-1 to TRBJ1-2; TRBD1 matches at 8 bases. V gave up 4 bases and J gave up 5 bases; unmatched junction bases: 7. CDR3 size: 14 residues. Germline CDR1 is SGHRS and CDR2 is YFSETQ. CDR3 residues: CASSHGQGRYGYTF. DNA of the CDR3: TGCGCCAGCAGCCATGGACAGGGAAGATATGGCTACACCTTC.

This clone appeared once. This chain uses TRBV5-1 with TRBJ2-7; a possible D gene is TRBD1 (6 bases). The germline V and J ends were trimmed by 0 bases and 7 bases, with 17 bases remaining between them. Germline V gives CDR1 SGHRS, CDR2 YFSETQ. The CDR3 has 15 amino acids. The DNA of the CDR3 is TGCGCCAGCAGCTTGGGGGACAAGGACCTAGGGGAGCAGTACTTC. Its protein product is CASSLGDKDLGEQYF.

The J gene is TRBJ2-4, the V gene TRBV4-1, with 9 bases fitting TRBD2. The CDR3 sequence is 17 residues long. J gave up 0 bases and V 3 bases, and 6 bases lay outside the gene matches. Germline V gene data show CDR1 as MGHRA and CDR2 as YSYEKL. The CDR3, as DNA: TGCGCCAGCAGCCACCTTCCTAGCGGGGTAGCCAAAAACATTCAGTACTTC. Encoded protein: CASSHLPSGVAKNIQYF.

This clone was detected only a few times. The chain couples TRBV6-5 to TRBJ1-4, with 9 nucleotides matching TRBD1. Germline assignment: CDR1 MNHEY and CDR2 SVGAGI. This CDR3 is 15 amino acids long. Trimming took 2 bases from V and 8 from J; bases not matched to a gene: 6. The CDR3 bases are TGTGCCAGCAGTTACGTCGGGACAGGGTACGAAAAACTGTTTTTT. Translated: CASSYVGTGYEKLFF.

The CDR3 DNA follows: TGTGCCAGCAGTTATTCGACAGTATCACCTATTAGGCAGTACTTC. Protein product: CASSYSTVSPIRQYF. J is TRBJ2-7 and V is TRBV6-5, with D maybe TRBD1 (5 bases). The ends were cut back, 3 bases at V and 9 bases at J, with 21 bases in the middle. In germline, CDR1 is MNHEY, CDR2 SVGAGI. The CDR3 runs to 15 residues.